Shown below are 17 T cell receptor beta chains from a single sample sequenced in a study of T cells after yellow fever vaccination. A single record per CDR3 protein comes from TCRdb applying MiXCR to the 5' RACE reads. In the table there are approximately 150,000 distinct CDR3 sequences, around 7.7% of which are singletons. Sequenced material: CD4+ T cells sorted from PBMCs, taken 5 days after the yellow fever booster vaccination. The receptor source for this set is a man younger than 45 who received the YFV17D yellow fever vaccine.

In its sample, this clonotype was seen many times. CDR3 bases: TGTGCCGTACAGGGTTCTGGGGCCAACGTCCTGACTTTC. This translates into CAVQGSGANVLTF. The rearrangement links TRBV6-1 to TRBJ2-6; weak D call: TRBD1 (6 bases). Trimming shortened V by 11 bases and J by 1 base, and 9 bases separated the two germline ends. The CDR3 loop spans 13 amino acids. Germline CDR1 is MNHNS and CDR2 is SASEGT.

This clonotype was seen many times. The CDR3 reads CASSFPRGTQYF. The CDR3 DNA reads as TGTGCCAGCAGCTTCCCGAGGGGTACGCAGTATTTT. V is TRBV13 and J is TRBJ2-3; D is possibly TRBD1 or TRBD2 (5 bases each). Germline CDR1 and CDR2: PRHDT and FYEKMQ (reference sequence). CDR3 length equals 12 residues. V was trimmed by 3 bases and J by 8 bases, leaving 9 bases between them.

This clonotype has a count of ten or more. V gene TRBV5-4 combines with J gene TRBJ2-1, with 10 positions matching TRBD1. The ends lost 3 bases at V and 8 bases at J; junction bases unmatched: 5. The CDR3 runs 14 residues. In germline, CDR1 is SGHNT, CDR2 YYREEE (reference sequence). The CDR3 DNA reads TGTGCCAGCAGCTCCCGGGACAGGGGATATGAGCAGTTCTTC. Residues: CASSSRDRGYEQFF.

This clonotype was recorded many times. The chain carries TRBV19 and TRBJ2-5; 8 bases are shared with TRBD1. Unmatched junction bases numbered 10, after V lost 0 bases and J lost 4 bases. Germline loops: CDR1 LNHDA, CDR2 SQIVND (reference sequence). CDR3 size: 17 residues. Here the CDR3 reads CASSIDLGQGIGETQYF. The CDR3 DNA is TGTGCCAGTAGTATAGACTTAGGACAGGGAATTGGAGAGACCCAGTACTTC.

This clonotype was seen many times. CDR3: CASSSWDRDNNSPLHF. The CDR3 nucleotides are TGTGCCAGCAGTTCCTGGGACAGGGATAATAATTCACCCCTCCACTTT. The chain recombines TRBV3-1 with TRBJ1-6; 9 nucleotides agree with TRBD1. CDR3 length: 16 amino acids. The germline V gene has CDR1 LGHDT and CDR2 YNNKEL (reference sequence). The junction had 8 bases not matched to a gene; V was cut back by 6 bases and J by 5 bases.

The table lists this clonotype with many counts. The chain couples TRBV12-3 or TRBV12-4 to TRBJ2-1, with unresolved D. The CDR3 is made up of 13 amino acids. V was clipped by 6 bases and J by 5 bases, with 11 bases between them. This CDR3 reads CASSPTTNNEQFF. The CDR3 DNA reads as TGTGCCAGCAGCCCCACAACGAACAATGAGCAGTTCTTC.

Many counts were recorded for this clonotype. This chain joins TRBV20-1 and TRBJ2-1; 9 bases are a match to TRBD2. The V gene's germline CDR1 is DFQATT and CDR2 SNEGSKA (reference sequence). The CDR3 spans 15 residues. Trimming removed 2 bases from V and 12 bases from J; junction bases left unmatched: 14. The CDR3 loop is CSARRPSGIPGGQFF. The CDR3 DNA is TGCAGTGCTAGAAGGCCTAGCGGGATCCCTGGGGGGCAGTTCTTC.

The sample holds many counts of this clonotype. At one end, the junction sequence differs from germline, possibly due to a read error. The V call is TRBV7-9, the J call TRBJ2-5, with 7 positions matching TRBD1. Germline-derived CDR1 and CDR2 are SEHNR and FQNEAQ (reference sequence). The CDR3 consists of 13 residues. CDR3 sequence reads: CASSLVGETGKGF. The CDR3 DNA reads TGTGCCAGCAGCTTAGTTGGCGAGACAGGGAAAGGCTTC.

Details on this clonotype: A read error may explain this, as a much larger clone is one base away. The CDR3 DNA follows: TGTGCCAGCAGCTTAGAAGTCCGCCCGAGTGGAGAGACCCAGTACTTC. Amino acids: CASSLEVRPSGETQYF. The rearrangement links TRBV7-9 to TRBJ2-5; D uncertain. Germline-derived CDR1 and CDR2 are SEHNR and FQNEAQ (reference sequence). The V end was cut by 1 base, the J end by 4 bases, with 16 bases between. The CDR3 has 16 residues.

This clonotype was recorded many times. The CDR3: CASGLGSNSYEQYF. DNA of the CDR3: TGTGCTAGTGGCCTCGGGAGCAACTCCTACGAGCAGTACTTC. V is TRBV12-5 and J is TRBJ2-7, with a tentative D call TRBD2 (6 bases). The CDR3 has 14 amino acids. Germline CDR1 and CDR2: LGHNT and FRNRAP. V was trimmed by 6 bases and J by 0 bases, leaving 12 bases between them.

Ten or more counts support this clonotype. The CDR3 DNA sequence: TGTGCCACCAGTGACCCGGGACAGGGGACAAGCGGTTGGACAGATACGCAGTATTTT. This codes for CATSDPGQGTSGWTDTQYF. V gene TRBV24-1 combines with J gene TRBJ2-3, with TRBD1 matching 10 bases. The germline gives CDR1 KGHDR, CDR2 SFDVKD. This CDR3 spans 19 amino acids. V gave up 4 bases and J gave up 3 bases; unmatched junction bases: 15.

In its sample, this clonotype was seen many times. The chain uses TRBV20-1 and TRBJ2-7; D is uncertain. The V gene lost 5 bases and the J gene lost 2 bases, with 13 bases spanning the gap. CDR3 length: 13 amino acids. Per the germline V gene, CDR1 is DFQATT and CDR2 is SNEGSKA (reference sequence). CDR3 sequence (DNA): TGCAGTGCTTCCCGAAGGATGGCCTACGAGCAGTACTTC. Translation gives CSASRRMAYEQYF.

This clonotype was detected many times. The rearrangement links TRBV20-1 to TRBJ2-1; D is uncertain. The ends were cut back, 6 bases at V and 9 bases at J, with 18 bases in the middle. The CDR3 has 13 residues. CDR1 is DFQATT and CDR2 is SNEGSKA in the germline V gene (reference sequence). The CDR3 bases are TGCAGTGCAACCCCACGGGCTTTGACTGAGCAGTTCTTC. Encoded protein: CSATPRALTEQFF.

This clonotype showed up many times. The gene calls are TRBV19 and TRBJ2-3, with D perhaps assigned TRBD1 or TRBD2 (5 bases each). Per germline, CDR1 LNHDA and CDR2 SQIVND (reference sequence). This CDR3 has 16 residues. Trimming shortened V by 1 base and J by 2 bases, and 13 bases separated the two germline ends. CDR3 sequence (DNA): TGTGCCAGTAGTATAGCCCTCCAGGGACCCACAGATACGCAGTATTTT. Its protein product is CASSIALQGPTDTQYF.

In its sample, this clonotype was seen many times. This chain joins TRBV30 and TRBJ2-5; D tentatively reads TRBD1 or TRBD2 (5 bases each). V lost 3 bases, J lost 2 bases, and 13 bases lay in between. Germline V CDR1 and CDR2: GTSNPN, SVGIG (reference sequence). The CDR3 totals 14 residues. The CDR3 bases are TGTGCCTGGAGCGAATGGGACGGGCAAGAGACCCAGTACTTC. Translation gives CAWSEWDGQETQYF.

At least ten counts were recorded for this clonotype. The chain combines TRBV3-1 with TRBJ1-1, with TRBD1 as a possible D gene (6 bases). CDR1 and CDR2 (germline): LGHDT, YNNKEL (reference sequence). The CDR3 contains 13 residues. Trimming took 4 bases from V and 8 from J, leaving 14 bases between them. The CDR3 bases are TGTGCCAGCAGCCTCGTAGGGGGGCGGGAAGCTTTCTTT. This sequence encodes CASSLVGGREAFF.

The CDR3 DNA sequence: TGCAGTGCTAGCCCCCCCCCTAGCGGGGTTTACAATGAGCAGTTCTTC. Translated, it gives CSASPPPSGVYNEQFF. The chain recombines TRBV20-1 with TRBJ2-1; 9 nucleotides agree with TRBD2. This CDR3 is built from 16 residues. The J segment lost 4 bases and the V segment lost 3 bases, leaving 10 bases of the junction unmatched. Germline V lookup: CDR1 DFQATT, CDR2 SNEGSKA (reference sequence).